This T cell receptor (beta chain) was obtained from a study of T cells in Graves' hyperthyroidism and ophthalmopathy. This clonotype showed up many times. A patient was excluded if there was uncontrolled infection, other autoimmune disease, pregnancy or lactation. The CDR3 is made up of 12 amino acids. Germline CDR1 is MDHEN and CDR2 is SYDVKM. V gave up 2 bases and J gave up 8 bases, with 9 bases separating them. The investigators amplified TCR beta CDR3 regions from RNA transcripts. The TCR CDR3 was amplified in a first-round RT-PCR using the HTBI primer set. TCRdb itself ran the multiplex PCR reads through MiXCR, one entry per CDR3 protein. The sample lists about 380,000 distinct CDR3 sequences, roughly 14% occurring once.

The chain carries TRBV28 and TRBJ1-2, with a tentative D call TRBD1 (5 bases). This receptor was taken from a woman under 40 with Graves' ophthalmopathy. The source material was blood. Here the CDR3 reads CASSLGHRGYTF. In DNA, the CDR3 is TGTGCCAGCAGTTTAGGACATCGGGGCTACACCTTC.